The following is a TCR beta chain sequence with its context. This entry is derived from a study of blood T cell repertoires in COVID-19. Study summary: Sites in the United States, Italy and Spain provided acute and convalescent COVID-19 samples. PBMCs, B-cell-depleted T cells, or T cells provided the cDNA or gDNA that made up the material.

Germline CDR1 MNHEY, CDR2 SVGEGT. Trimming cost V 5 bases and J 10 bases, with 11 bases left between them. This CDR3 comprises 12 residues. Study processing details: From reference gene primer amplification, estimates of nucleated cell counts were derived. Data came from immunoSEQ multiplex PCR; TCRdb stores just in-frame clones and leaves some out. The DNA was the basis for D and trimming; V, J and clone size are from that table. The table has 130,000 or so clones, roughly 78% seen once. The sequence was obtained from a man in his 60s with active or convalescent COVID-19. The V gene is TRBV6-2 or TRBV6-3, the J gene TRBJ1-4; D gene uncertain. The sample was peripheral blood. In nucleotides, the CDR3 is TGTGCCAGCAGTACGGACCGGGGAAAACTGTTTTTT. Its translation is CASSTDRGKLFF.